There are many counts of the clone carrying this T cell receptor beta chain. What it binds is not known. Via the markers CD45RO/CCR7/CD25/CD127/CD95/CD27, stem cell-like memory, regulatory, central memory and naive CD4+ cells were sorted. Expressed TCRB transcripts were sequenced because the entire RNA isolate underwent reverse transcription. The table came from immunoSEQ multiplex PCR; TCRdb's copy has only in-frame clones and leaves some out. Seen here are around 140,000 clones, 9% observed once, and the top ten hold around 0.75%. These data originate in a study of beta chain features in type 1 diabetes. The overall study: Examination spanned 100 million to 130 million sorted cells from all samples. General observations from the study: Patients with Type 1 diabetes showed moderately but significantly shorter TCRB CDR3s in all four CD4+ subsets.

CDR1 is MDHEN and CDR2 is SYDVKM in the germline V gene. The V end lost 8 bases, the J end lost 0 bases, and 12 bases lay between the germline ends. This CDR3 comprises 14 residues. This rearrangement joins TRBV28 to TRBJ2-3, with D perhaps matching TRBD2 (5 bases). This sequence originates from a man aged 25 to 40 with type 1 diabetes. The sequencing input was central memory CD4+ T cells from blood. CDR3 sequence (DNA): TGTGCCAGCGGGGAGCTCCCTAGCACAGATACGCAGTATTTT. Protein sequence: CASGELPSTDTQYF.